Listed here are 7 T cell receptor beta chains from one sample, sequenced in a study of blood T cell repertoires in COVID-19. TCRdb keeps only in-frame clones here, not all; method: immunoSEQ multiplex PCR. The table has 200,000 to 250,000 clones, about 85% seen once; the top ten hold approximately 10%. Sequenced: PBMCs or T cells enriched from blood (not recorded which). Receptors originate from a man in his thirties or forties who had recovered from COVID-19.

The sample holds one count of this clone. For the CDR3, the DNA is TGTGCCAGCAGTTTAACTGGCGGGCGGGGCTACACCTTC. Translated: CASSLTGGRGYTF. V and J are TRBV27 and TRBJ1-2, with D uncertain. In germline, CDR1 is MNHEY, CDR2 SMNVEV (reference sequence). The CDR3 contains 13 residues. V lost 2 bases to trimming and J lost 8 bases, with 12 bases between them.

J is TRBJ2-7 and V is TRBV11-1; unclear D gene. The CDR3 is made up of 14 amino acids. Germline CDR1 and CDR2: SGHAT and FQDESV (reference sequence). V was cut by 5 bases and J by 6 bases, with 17 bases left in between. The CDR3 sequence is CASSLISLVSEQYF. The CDR3 DNA reads TGTGCCAGCAGCCTGATTTCGTTGGTGAGCGAGCAGTACTTC.

The chain joins TRBV7-2 to TRBJ2-7; D gene ambiguous. The CDR3 spans 15 residues. V lost 0 bases, J lost 4 bases, and 13 bases lay in between. The germline V gene encodes CDR1 SGHTA and CDR2 FQGNSA. CDR3 nucleotide sequence: TGTGCCAGCAGCTTAGCCCCTCACAGTGTTTACGAGCAGTACTTC. This translates into CASSLAPHSVYEQYF.

The gene calls are TRBV3-1 (or the pseudogene TRBV3-2) and TRBJ2-7; 8 bases align to TRBD1. There are 15 residues in the CDR3. Trimming removed 2 bases from V and 4 bases from J; junction bases left unmatched: 7. Germline V gives CDR1 LGHDT, CDR2 YNNKEL (reference sequence). The CDR3 DNA sequence: TGTGCCAGCAGCCAAACCTCAGGGGGCGGTTACGAGCAGTACTTC. It specifies CASSQTSGGGYEQYF.

The V and J genes are TRBV30 and TRBJ1-6; D gene ambiguous. The CDR3 has 14 residues. Trimming shortened V by 0 bases and J by 5 bases, and 8 bases separated the two germline ends. The germline gives CDR1 GTSNPN, CDR2 SVGIG (reference sequence). The CDR3 DNA reads TGTGCCTGGAGTGTATCCGGGAATAATTCACCCCTCCACTTT. Protein sequence: CAWSVSGNNSPLHF.

The chain uses TRBV5-1 and TRBJ1-6; D is undetermined. From germline, CDR1 is SGHRS and CDR2 YFSETQ. The CDR3 runs to 14 residues. The germline V and J ends were trimmed by 9 bases and 6 bases, with 16 bases remaining between them. The CDR3 DNA follows: TGCGCCACCCAGGAGGACGGGAGTAATTCACCCCTCCACTTT. It codes for CATQEDGSNSPLHF.

This chain links TRBV30 with TRBJ1-2, with D possibly matching TRBD1 (5 bases). The CDR3 runs to 13 residues. Trimming cost V 8 bases and J 8 bases, with 21 bases left between them. Germline CDR1 is GTSNPN and CDR2 is SVGIG (reference sequence). The CDR3 spells CARGSGGNSGYTF. Here the CDR3 DNA reads TGTGCCCGGGGCTCCGGCGGTAATTCGGGCTACACCTTC.